The 17 T cell receptor beta chains below were found in one sample sequenced in a study of regulatory T cells in long-lasting Graves disease. Arm-PCR with iRepertoire HTBI primers amplified the CDR3 regions for these TCR beta libraries. TCRdb itself ran the multiplex PCR reads through MiXCR, one entry per CDR3 protein. The table includes 320,000 or so distinct CDR3 sequences, over 15% detected once. Time point defined: newly diagnosed GD, antithyroid drugs for less than 3 months. From PBMCs, RNA was extracted and then used to make the TCR library. Sequenced material: peripheral blood mononuclear cells (PBMCs), taken at new diagnosis, from a patient treated with antithyroid drugs. The receptor set was obtained from a female donor with Graves disease.

There are many counts of this clonotype. V usage is TRBV9 and J usage is TRBJ1-5; 8 bases are shared with TRBD1. After removal of 4 bases from V and 3 bases from J, the junction contained 6 bases not matched to a gene. The CDR3 has 15 amino acids. CDR1 and CDR2 from the germline V gene are SGDLS and YYNGEE. CDR3 region: CASSQTGVDNQPQHF. CDR3 bases: TGTGCCAGCAGCCAGACAGGGGTTGACAATCAGCCCCAGCATTTT.

The J gene is TRBJ2-7, the V gene TRBV12-5; 7 bases match TRBD1. This CDR3 is 15 amino acids long. CDR1 LGHNT and CDR2 FRNRAP come from the germline V gene. The trim removed 1 base at V and 0 bases at J, leaving 3 bases unmatched. The CDR3 protein is CASGLGQGFSYEQYF. CDR3 DNA sequence: TGTGCTAGTGGTTTGGGACAGGGATTCTCCTACGAGCAGTACTTC.

V usage is TRBV5-1 and J usage is TRBJ2-1; 10 nucleotides line up with TRBD2. The CDR3 contains 15 residues. Germline CDR1 is SGHRS and CDR2 is YFSETQ. Unmatched junction bases numbered 3, after V lost 2 bases and J lost 4 bases. The CDR3: CASSLPSGGYNEQFF. The CDR3 coding sequence is TGCGCCAGCAGCTTACCTAGCGGGGGATACAATGAGCAGTTCTTC. The full variable domain, with the rest looked up from reference TRBV5-1 and TRBJ2-1, is KAGVTQTPRYLIKTRGQQVTLSCSPISGHRSVSWYQQTPGQGLQFLFEYFSETQRNKGNFPGRFSGRQFSNSRSEMNVSTLELGDSALYLCASSLPSGGYNEQFFGPGTRLTVL.

A remark on this clonotype: A much bigger clone sits one base away, suggesting this may be a read error. V gene TRBV12-3 or TRBV12-4 combines with J gene TRBJ2-2; 8 nucleotides agree with TRBD1. This CDR3 is 14 amino acids long. This CDR3 is CASRTGLNTGGLFF. CDR3 nucleotide sequence: TGTGCCAGCCGGACAGGGCTGAACACCGGGGGGCTGTTTTTT.

Details on this clonotype: A junction boundary mismatches the germline segment, possibly from a read error. This chain links TRBV9 with TRBJ2-3; D not resolved. Germline-derived CDR1 and CDR2 are SGDLS and YYNGEE. The CDR3 is 14 residues long. The CDR3 bases are TGTGTCAGCAGCCCCCGCCAAGAAAGAGATACGCAGTATTTT. This encodes CVSSPRQERDTQYF.

There are many counts of this clonotype. The chain links TRBV2 to TRBJ2-5, with a tentative D call TRBD2 (5 bases). Per the germline V gene, CDR1 is SNHLY and CDR2 is FYNNEI. The V end lost 6 bases, the J end lost 4 bases, and 12 bases lay between the germline ends. The CDR3 has 13 amino acids. The CDR3 here is CASSGGLLETQYF. The CDR3 DNA reads TGTGCCAGCAGCGGTGGACTCTTAGAGACCCAGTACTTC.

Only a few counts were recorded for this clonotype. The chain has TRBV5-1 and TRBJ2-1, with 8 bases matching TRBD2. Germline CDR1 and CDR2: SGHRS and YFSETQ. The J segment lost 14 bases and the V segment lost 4 bases, leaving 5 bases of the junction unmatched. This CDR3 is 11 amino acids long. The DNA of the CDR3 is TGCGCCAGCAGCGACGGACTAGCTGAGTTCTTC. Translated, it gives CASSDGLAEFF.

This clonotype was detected once. Because it lacks the conserved phenylalanine or tryptophan at the end, this CDR3 is likely a read error. The limits of the CDR3 on the DNA are not certain, so only TCRdb's listed CDR3 is given. This sequence joins TRBV2 and TRBJ2-5; the table assigns TRBD2, which was not confirmed against the DNA. The CDR3 numbers 10 amino acids, ends counted. Germline CDR1 is SNHLY and CDR2 is FYNNEI. The CDR3 spells CASSERILAG.

This clonotype appeared many times. The chain has TRBV2 and TRBJ1-1; D is unclear. The V end was cut by 7 bases, the J end by 11 bases, with 20 bases between. The CDR3 covers 13 residues. CDR1 and CDR2 from the germline V gene are SNHLY and FYNNEI. Written as DNA, the CDR3 is TGTGCCAGCAACCTTTCCGGTCCCCAAAAGGCTTTCTTT. Translating it yields CASNLSGPQKAFF.

The rearrangement joins TRBV7-9 to TRBJ2-5; no definite D call. The germline V gene has CDR1 SEHNR and CDR2 FQNEAQ (reference sequence). Trimming stripped 2 bases from V and 5 bases from J, with 9 bases between. The CDR3 runs to 13 residues. CDR3 sequence reads: CASSLRHVETQYF. The CDR3 nucleotides are TGTGCCAGCAGCTTAAGGCACGTGGAGACCCAGTACTTC. The whole variable domain, filled in from reference TRBV7-9 and TRBJ2-5, reads DTGVSQNPRHKITKRGQNVTFRCDPISEHNRLYWYRQTLGQGPEFLTYFQNEAQLEKSRLLSDRFSAERPKGSFSTLEIQRTEQGDSAMYLCASSLRHVETQYFGPGTRLLVL.

This clonotype has only a few counts. The chain couples TRBV30 to TRBJ2-7, with D possibly matching TRBD2 (5 bases). Germline V gene lookup returns CDR1 GTSNPN and CDR2 SVGIG (reference sequence). V lost 2 bases, J lost 7 bases, and 9 bases lay in between. CDR3 length equals 11 residues. The CDR3 nucleotides read TGTGCCTGGAGTACCGGGGTTGAGCAGTACTTC. Translation gives CAWSTGVEQYF.

The sample holds one count of this clonotype. This chain links TRBV5-8 with TRBJ1-6; weak D call: TRBD1 (6 bases). Germline-derived CDR1 and CDR2 are SGHTS and YDEGEE. The CDR3 runs to 17 residues. Trimming took off 0 bases at V and 7 bases at J, with 17 bases between the two ends. In nucleotides, the CDR3 is TGTGCCAGCAGCTTGGCCGCCCCCCGGGACAAGAATTCACCCCTCCACTTT. The encoded protein is CASSLAAPRDKNSPLHF.

This clonotype was detected many times. The genes are TRBV11-2 and TRBJ2-7; 10 nucleotides line up with TRBD1. The germline gives CDR1 SGHAT, CDR2 FQNNGV. The CDR3 has 17 residues. V gave up 2 bases and J gave up 1 base; unmatched junction bases: 8. The CDR3 here is CASSLTLGQGNSYEQYF. The CDR3, as DNA: TGTGCCAGCAGCTTAACGTTGGGACAGGGGAATTCCTACGAGCAGTACTTC.

This clonotype has at least ten counts. The V and J genes are TRBV27 and TRBJ2-7; D remains unclear. The germline V gene has CDR1 MNHEY and CDR2 SMNVEV (reference sequence). The V end lost 9 bases, the J end lost 3 bases, and 12 bases lay between the germline ends. The CDR3 is 12 amino acids. CDR3: CASRGPYYEQYF. The CDR3 DNA reads as TGTGCCAGTAGAGGTCCCTACTACGAGCAGTACTTC.

This clonotype came up a few times. The chain is built from TRBV20-1 and TRBJ2-3, with a possible D match to TRBD1 (5 bases). The ends were cut back, 6 bases at V and 1 base at J, with 14 bases in the middle. This CDR3 has 14 residues. Germline values: CDR1 DFQATT, CDR2 SNEGSKA (reference sequence). The CDR3 DNA follows: TGCAGTGCGCGCGGCAGGGTCCGCACAGATACGCAGTATTTT. It is translated as CSARGRVRTDTQYF.

Worth noting for this clonotype: A much more abundant neighbour one base away suggests this may be a read error. In DNA form, the CDR3 reads TGCAGTGCTAGGGCTAGCGGGACCTACGAGCACTACTTC. As protein: CSARASGTYEHYF. The chain combines TRBV20-1 with TRBJ2-7, with 9 nucleotides matching TRBD2. Germline CDR1 reads DFQATT; CDR2 reads SNEGSKA (reference sequence). The CDR3 is 13 amino acids.

This sequence joins TRBV10-1 and TRBJ2-3; no reliable D call. The length of the CDR3 is 13 residues. Germline CDR1 is WNHNN and CDR2 is SYGVQD (reference sequence). The V gene lost 2 bases and the J gene lost 2 bases, with 5 bases spanning the gap. This CDR3 reads CASSEEYTDTQYF. DNA of the CDR3: TGCGCCAGCAGTGAGGAGTACACAGATACGCAGTATTTT.